This T cell receptor (beta chain) emerged from a study of PD-1 blockade in classical Hodgkin lymphoma (dated by TCRdb to 2019 to 2021). Broadly, across the study: Nivolumab dosing was 3 mg/kg intravenously every 2 weeks, continuing until either disease progression or unacceptable toxicity. A peripheral blood immune signature of response to PD-1 blockade in classical Hodgkin lymphoma was defined using TCR beta sequencing and CyTOF. What the authors observed across the whole study: The study was limited to a single clinical trial cohort, and causes of repertoire differences, possibly disease activity or prior therapy, remained undefined. Lower diversity was seen in patients whose nivolumab began less than 1 year after ASCT, and these patients were left out of later analyses so that immune reconstitution would not confound the results. CD4+ but not CD8+ TCR diversity rose significantly by C4D1 (p=0.0027 vs p=0.16), most apparent in complete responders (p=0.02). Newly diagnosed patients were reported to have lower baseline TCR diversity than healthy donors, and relapsed/refractory patients were reported to have lower baseline TCR diversity still. Baseline diversity similar to that of newly diagnosed patients was observed in trial patients achieving complete response, whereas significantly lower diversity was observed in partial responders and progressors.

Genomic DNA was extracted with the Qiagen DNeasy kit from unsorted PBMCs and from negatively selected CD4+ and CD8+ fractions. Using primers that anneal to V and J segments, immunoSEQ multiplex PCR amplified the TCR beta CDR3 regions. A synthetic immune receptor repertoire was used to minimize amplification bias, and any residual bias was removed computationally once sequencing was done. On the authors' methods: Custom Python scripts were used to quantify repertoire diversity as the Shannon entropy index. Unsorted, CD4+ and CD8+ repertoires were analyzed separately, except for combined analyses in which CD4+ and CD8+ sequences were merged in silico. A clone counted as expanded when the clone's frequency after treatment rose at least 2-fold relative to C1D1, and clones undetected at baseline were given a pseudocount of 0.5. Singleton clones were defined as clones with 0 or 1 copy at C1D1, and non-singleton clones were defined as clones with 2 or more copies. Clones expanded in unsorted samples were annotated as CD4+, CD8+ or unknown by matching protein sequences in sorted samples from the same patient. Diversity changes from C1D1 to C4D1 were tested in paired samples using Wilcoxon tests. TCRdb obtained this table from immuneACCESS and retained in-frame rearrangements with V and J assigned. These tables miss some clones; where compared with another copy, unresolved V genes account for less than half of the shortfall, and the remainder is unexplained. V, J and clone size are those of that table, while D and trimming were read from the DNA. For this sample there are around 50,000 clones; around 89% appear just once. Clones ranked in the top ten supply about 15% of the sample.

Concerning this clone: It lacks a known antigen. Base-call qualities are not available, and no considerably larger clone is one nucleotide away.

The CDR3 numbers 14 residues from cysteine through phenylalanine. Here the CDR3 DNA is all that survives: 42 bases in frame from base 1. Trimming at the junction amounts to 5 bases on V and 2 bases on J, and the germline ends lie 9 bases apart. Based on the germline V gene (reference sequence), the CDR1 and CDR2 sequences are LNHDA and SQIVND. What the time point label conveys for this sample: cycle 4 day 1 (C4D1), after six to seven weeks of nivolumab. Every trial patient had relapsed following autologous stem cell transplantation, and prior brentuximab vedotin exposure was what differed among cohorts A, B and C. The trial cohort was composed of about 54 patients with relapsed/refractory classical Hodgkin lymphoma, for whom complete response, partial response or progressive disease was recorded as best overall response. Single-agent nivolumab was administered to trial patients in the multi-cohort phase II CheckMate 205 trial. An independent review committee assessed best overall response using the 2007 International Working Group response criteria. Trial PBMCs were collected just before the start of nivolumab (C1D1) and during therapy at cycle 2 day 1 and cycle 4 day 1. Peripheral blood was collected in 8 mL Vacutainer Cell Preparation Tubes, from which PBMCs were isolated by centrifugation and then cryopreserved.

The TCR originated in a human donor with classical Hodgkin lymphoma. The chain couples TRBV19 to TRBJ1-4; the D segment could be TRBD1, given 5 matching bases. Sequencing used peripheral blood mononuclear cells (PBMCs), obtained before the fourth cycle of nivolumab. The DNA is TGTGCCAGTAGTCTGGGGGGGACTAATGAAAAACTGTTTTTT. Its coded protein is CASSLGGTNEKLFF.